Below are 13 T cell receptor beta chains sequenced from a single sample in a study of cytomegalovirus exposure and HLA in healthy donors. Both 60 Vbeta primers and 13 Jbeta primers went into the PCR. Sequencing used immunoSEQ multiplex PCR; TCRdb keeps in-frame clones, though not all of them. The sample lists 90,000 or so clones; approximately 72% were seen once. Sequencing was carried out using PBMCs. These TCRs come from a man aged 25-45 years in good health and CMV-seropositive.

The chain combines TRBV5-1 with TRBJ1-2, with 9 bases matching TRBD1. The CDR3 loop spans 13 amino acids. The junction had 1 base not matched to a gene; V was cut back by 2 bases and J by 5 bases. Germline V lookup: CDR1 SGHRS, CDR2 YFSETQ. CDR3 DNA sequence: TGCGCCAGCAGCTTACAGGGGGCGTATGGCTACACCTTC. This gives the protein CASSLQGAYGYTF.

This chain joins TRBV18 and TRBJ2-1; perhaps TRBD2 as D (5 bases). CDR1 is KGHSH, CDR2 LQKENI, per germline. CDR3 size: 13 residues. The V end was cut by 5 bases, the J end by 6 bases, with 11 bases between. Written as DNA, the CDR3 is TGTGCCAGCTCAGCCCCCGGGATCAATGAGCAGTTCTTC. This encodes CASSAPGINEQFF.

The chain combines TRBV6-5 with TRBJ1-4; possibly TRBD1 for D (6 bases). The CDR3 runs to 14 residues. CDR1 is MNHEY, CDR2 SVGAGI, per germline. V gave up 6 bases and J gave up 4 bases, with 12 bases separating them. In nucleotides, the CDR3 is TGTGCCAGCAGCGAGACAGGCTTTAATGAAAAACTGTTTTTT. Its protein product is CASSETGFNEKLFF.

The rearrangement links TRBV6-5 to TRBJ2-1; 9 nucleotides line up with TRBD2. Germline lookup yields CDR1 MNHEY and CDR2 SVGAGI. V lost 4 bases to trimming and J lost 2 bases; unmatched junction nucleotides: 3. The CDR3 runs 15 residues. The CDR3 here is CASSFASGAYNEQFF. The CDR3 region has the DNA TGTGCCAGCAGTTTCGCTAGCGGGGCCTACAATGAGCAGTTCTTC.

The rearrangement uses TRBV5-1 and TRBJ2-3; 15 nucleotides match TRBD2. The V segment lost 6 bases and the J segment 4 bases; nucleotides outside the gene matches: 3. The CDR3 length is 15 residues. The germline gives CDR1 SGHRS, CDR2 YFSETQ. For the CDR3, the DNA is TGCGCCAGCACCGGGACTAGCGGGGGGTCAGATACGCAGTATTTT. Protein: CASTGTSGGSDTQYF.

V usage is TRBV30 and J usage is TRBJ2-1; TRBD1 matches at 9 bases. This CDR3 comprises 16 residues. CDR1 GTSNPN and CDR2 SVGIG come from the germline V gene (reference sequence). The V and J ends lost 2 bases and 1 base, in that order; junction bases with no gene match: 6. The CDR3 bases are TGTGCCTGGAGTAAGGAAGGACAGGGGTCCTACAATGAGCAGTTCTTC. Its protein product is CAWSKEGQGSYNEQFF.

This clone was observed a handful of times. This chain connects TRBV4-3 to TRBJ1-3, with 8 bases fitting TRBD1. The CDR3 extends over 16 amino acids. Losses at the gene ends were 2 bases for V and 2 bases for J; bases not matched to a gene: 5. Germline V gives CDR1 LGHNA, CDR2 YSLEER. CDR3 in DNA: TGCGCCAGCAGCCAATCGGTGACAGGGGCTGGAAACACCATATATTTT. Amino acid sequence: CASSQSVTGAGNTIYF.

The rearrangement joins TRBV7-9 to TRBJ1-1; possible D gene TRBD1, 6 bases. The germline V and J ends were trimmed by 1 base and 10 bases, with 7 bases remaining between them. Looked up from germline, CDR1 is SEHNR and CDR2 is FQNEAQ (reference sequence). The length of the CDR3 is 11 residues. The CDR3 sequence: CASSLGGGAFF. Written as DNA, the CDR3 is TGTGCCAGCAGCTTAGGAGGGGGAGCTTTCTTT.

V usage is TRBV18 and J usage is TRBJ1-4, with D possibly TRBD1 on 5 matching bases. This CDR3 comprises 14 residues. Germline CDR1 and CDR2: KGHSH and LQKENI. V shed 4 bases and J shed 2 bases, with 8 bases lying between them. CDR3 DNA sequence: TGTGCCAGCTCACGGAGACAGACTAATGAAAAACTGTTTTTT. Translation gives CASSRRQTNEKLFF.

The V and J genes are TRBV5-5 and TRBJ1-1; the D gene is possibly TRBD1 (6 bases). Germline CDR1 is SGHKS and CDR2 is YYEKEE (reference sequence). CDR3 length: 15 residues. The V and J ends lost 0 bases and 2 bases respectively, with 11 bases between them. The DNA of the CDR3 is TGTGCCAGCAGCTTGGTGGGCAGGGGAAACACTGAAGCTTTCTTT. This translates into CASSLVGRGNTEAFF.

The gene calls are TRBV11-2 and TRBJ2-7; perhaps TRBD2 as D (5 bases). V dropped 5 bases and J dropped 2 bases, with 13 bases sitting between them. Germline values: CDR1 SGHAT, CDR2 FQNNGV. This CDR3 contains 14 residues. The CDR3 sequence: CASSTSDGTYEQYF. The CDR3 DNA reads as TGTGCCAGCAGCACAAGTGACGGGACCTACGAGCAGTACTTC.

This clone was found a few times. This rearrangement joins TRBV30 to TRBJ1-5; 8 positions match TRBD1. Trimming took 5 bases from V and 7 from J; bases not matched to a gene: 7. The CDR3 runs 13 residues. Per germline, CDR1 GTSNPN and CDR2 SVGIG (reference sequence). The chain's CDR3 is CAWDAGGGQPQHF. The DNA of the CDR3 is TGTGCCTGGGATGCAGGGGGCGGGCAGCCCCAGCATTTT.

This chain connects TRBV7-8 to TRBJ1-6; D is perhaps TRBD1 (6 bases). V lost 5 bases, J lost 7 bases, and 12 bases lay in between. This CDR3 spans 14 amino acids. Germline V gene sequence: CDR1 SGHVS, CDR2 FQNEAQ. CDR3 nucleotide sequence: TGTGCCAGCAGCCCTGGACAGCCAAATTCACCCCTCCACTTT. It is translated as CASSPGQPNSPLHF.